This T cell receptor (beta chain) was found in a study of blood T cells in healthy people across ages. A second PCR, run for about 7 to 11 cycles, used a sample-barcoded 5' primer plus a J-beta primer mix. A single record per CDR3 protein comes from TCRdb applying MiXCR to the 5' RACE reads. The table lists about 280,000 distinct CDR3 sequences, about 25% of them singletons. This clonotype was seen more than once but under ten times. The CDR3 totals 11 residues. V dropped 7 bases and J dropped 5 bases, with 10 bases sitting between them. CDR1 is DFQATT, CDR2 SNEGSKA, per germline (reference sequence).

V is TRBV20-1 and J is TRBJ2-3, with D uncertain. Specimen: blood. The clonotype was recovered from a woman in her 70s in good health. DNA for the CDR3: TGCAGTGTCGTACGTCGAGATACGCAGTATTTT. Its protein product is CSVVRRDTQYF.